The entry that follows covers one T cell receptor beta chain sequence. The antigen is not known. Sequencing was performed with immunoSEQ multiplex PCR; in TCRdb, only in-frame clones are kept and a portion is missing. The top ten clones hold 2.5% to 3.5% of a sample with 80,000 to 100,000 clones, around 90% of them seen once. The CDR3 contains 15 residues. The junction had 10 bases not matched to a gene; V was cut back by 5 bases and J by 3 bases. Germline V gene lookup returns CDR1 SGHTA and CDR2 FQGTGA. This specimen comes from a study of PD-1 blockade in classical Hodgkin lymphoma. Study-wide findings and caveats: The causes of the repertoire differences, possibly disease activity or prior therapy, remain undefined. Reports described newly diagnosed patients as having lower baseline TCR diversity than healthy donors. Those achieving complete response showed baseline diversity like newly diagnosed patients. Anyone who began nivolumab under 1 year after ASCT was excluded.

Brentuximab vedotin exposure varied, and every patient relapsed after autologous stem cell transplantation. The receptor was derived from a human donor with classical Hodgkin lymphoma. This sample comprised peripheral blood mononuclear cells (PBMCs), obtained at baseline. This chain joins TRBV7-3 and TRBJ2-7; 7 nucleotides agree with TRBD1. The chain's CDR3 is CASSETGDLDYEQYF. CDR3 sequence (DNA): TGTGCCAGCAGCGAAACAGGGGATTTGGACTACGAGCAGTACTTC.